This is a list of T cell receptor beta chains from one sample in a study of blood T cell repertoires in COVID-19. Using immunoSEQ multiplex PCR, the repertoire was profiled, and TCRdb retains in-frame clones only, with some absent. The sample has about 180,000 clones, around 85% seen once. What was sequenced was peripheral blood. The source of these receptors is a human donor with active or convalescent COVID-19. The donor label of this sample is uncertain. The CDR3 runs from the conserved cysteine through the conserved F or W. The D gene is left open where the match is weak.

TRBJ1-2 TRBV24-1 TRBD1 CATSDGQGSWDYGYTF TGTGCCACCAGTGACGGACAGGGATCGTGGGACTATGGCTACACCTTC
TRBJ1-2 TRBV7-2 . CASSLDPSGGYTF TGTGCCAGCAGCTTAGACCCTTCAGGGGGCTACACCTTC
TRBJ1-3 TRBV28 . CASGGGNSGNTIYF TGTGCCAGCGGCGGCGGGAACTCTGGAAACACCATATATTTT
TRBJ2-2 TRBV9 TRBD2 CASTIGLALVTNTGELFF TGTGCCAGCACCATTGGACTAGCGCTAGTAACGAACACCGGGGAGCTGTTTTTT
TRBJ2-7 TRBV2 TRBD1 CASVGQGSHEQYF TGTGCCAGCGTAGGACAGGGCTCCCACGAGCAGTACTTC
TRBJ2-7 TRBV23-1 . CAIFGAGSFRDSALYEQYF TGCGCCATTTTCGGGGCGGGGTCTTTCCGGGACTCCGCTCTCTACGAGCAGTACTTC
TRBJ1-2 TRBV10-3 TRBD1 CAISSGTGVTYGYTF TGTGCCATCAGTTCCGGGACAGGGGTTACCTATGGCTACACCTTC
TRBJ1-5 TRBV6-5 . CASSTAYSNQPQHF TGTGCCAGCAGCACCGCCTATAGCAATCAGCCCCAGCATTTT
TRBJ2-7 TRBV18 . CASSGTSLHEQYF TGTGCCAGCTCAGGGACTTCCCTTCACGAGCAGTACTTC
TRBJ1-1 TRBV10-3 TRBD1 CATRTGTVNTEAFF TGTGCCACCCGGACAGGGACGGTGAACACTGAAGCTTTCTTT
TRBJ2-2 TRBV12-5 . CASGLVLLSELFF TGTGCTAGTGGTTTGGTACTGTTGTCGGAGCTGTTTTTT
TRBJ1-2 TRBV7-9 . CASSLARGSFQGYTF TGTGCCAGCAGCTTAGCGCGGGGCTCCTTCCAGGGCTACACCTTC
TRBJ1-2 TRBV19 . CASSIRSYGYTF TGTGCCAGTAGTATCAGGTCGTATGGCTACACCTTC
TRBJ2-7 TRBV27 TRBD2 CASRWSSGNEQYF TGTGCCAGCAGGTGGTCCAGCGGGAACGAGCAGTACTTC